The 18 T cell receptor beta chains below were found in one sample sequenced in a study of cytotoxic CD8 clonotypes in ibrutinib-treated CLL. The data were produced by immunoSEQ multiplex PCR, yet TCRdb's version contains in-frame clones alone and is incomplete. The sample records about 76,000 clones, approximately 86% being singletons. The sample here was PBMCs, taken before ibrutinib treatment. All receptors come from a human donor with chronic lymphocytic leukemia.

The chain couples TRBV19 to TRBJ2-5; D is undetermined. Trimming left V 0 bases short and J 5 bases short, with 4 bases between. The CDR3 is 12 residues long. CDR1 is LNHDA and CDR2 is SQIVND in the germline V gene (reference sequence). This CDR3 is CASSIDRETQYF. For the CDR3, the DNA is TGTGCCAGTAGTATAGATAGGGAGACCCAGTACTTC.

The chain couples TRBV5-1 to TRBJ1-5; D possibly corresponds to TRBD1 (5 bases). The CDR3 loop spans 15 amino acids. The V end lost 5 bases, the J end lost 5 bases, and 17 bases lay between the germline ends. The germline gives CDR1 SGHRS, CDR2 YFSETQ. CDR3: CASSWTGARYQPQHF. The CDR3 region has the DNA TGCGCCAGCAGTTGGACCGGGGCACGATATCAGCCCCAGCATTTT.

This clone was detected a few times. The gene calls are TRBV14 and TRBJ1-2; 9 bases match TRBD1. The CDR3 runs to 15 residues. V lost 4 bases to trimming and J lost 1 base; unmatched junction nucleotides: 4. Germline lookup yields CDR1 SGHDN and CDR2 FVKESK. This CDR3 is CASSPGTGHNYGYTF. The CDR3, as DNA: TGTGCCAGCAGCCCGGGGACAGGGCATAACTATGGCTACACCTTC.

The chain couples TRBV10-1 to TRBJ2-1; 13 bases match TRBD2. V dropped 3 bases and J dropped 7; count of bases not matched to a gene: 9. This CDR3 is built from 17 residues. CDR1 and CDR2 from the germline V gene are WNHNN and SYGVQD (reference sequence). CDR3 loop: CASSELAGGPIVNEQFF. The CDR3 DNA follows: TGCGCCAGCAGTGAACTAGCGGGAGGGCCTATAGTGAATGAGCAGTTCTTC.

The chain recombines TRBV7-8 with TRBJ2-3, with D perhaps TRBD1 or TRBD2 (5 bases each). The V gene lost 5 bases and the J gene lost 4 bases, with 19 bases spanning the gap. The V gene's germline CDR1 is SGHVS and CDR2 FQNEAQ. This CDR3 has 16 residues. This CDR3 is CASSPTGTRASDTQYF. As DNA, the CDR3 is TGTGCCAGCAGCCCCACCGGGACCCGGGCGTCAGATACGCAGTATTTT.

Only a few counts were recorded for this clone. The chain couples TRBV10-3 to TRBJ1-5; D gene unclear. V gave up 3 bases and J gave up 1 base, with 13 bases separating them. The CDR3 has 16 amino acids. Germline V gene data show CDR1 as ENHRY and CDR2 as SYGVKD. CDR3 bases: TGTGCCATCAGTGATGCTTCCGCGGTCAGCAATCAGCCCCAGCATTTT. This translates into CAISDASAVSNQPQHF.

The chain recombines TRBV10-1 with TRBJ2-2; 15 bases match TRBD2. The germline V gene encodes CDR1 WNHNN and CDR2 SYGVQD (reference sequence). V lost 11 bases and J lost 4; bases outside the gene matches: 8. The CDR3 runs 16 residues. The CDR3 here is CAGRTSGRAGTGELFF. The CDR3 bases are TGCGCCGGCCGGACTAGCGGGAGGGCGGGCACCGGGGAGCTGTTTTTT.

This sequence joins TRBV11-2 and TRBJ1-1; 8 positions agree with TRBD1. V was clipped by 4 bases and J by 2 bases; unmatched bases: 3. The CDR3 has 14 amino acids. The germline CDR1 and CDR2 sequences are SGHAT and FQNNGV. The CDR3 DNA follows: TGTGCCAGCAGCTACGGACAGGGAAACACTGAAGCTTTCTTT. This encodes CASSYGQGNTEAFF.

The rearrangement uses TRBV28 and TRBJ1-2, with no clear D. The CDR3 runs to 12 residues. V lost 4 bases to trimming and J lost 5 bases, with 8 bases between them. CDR1 is MDHEN, CDR2 SYDVKM, per germline. DNA of the CDR3: TGTGCCAGCAGTTCTGAGATTTATGGCTACACCTTC. It is translated as CASSSEIYGYTF.

The chain recombines TRBV6-6 with TRBJ2-1, with D unresolved. CDR3 length: 11 amino acids. Germline CDR1 and CDR2: MNHNY and SVGAGI (reference sequence). V lost 0 bases and J lost 8, with 2 bases in between. The CDR3 here is CASSYSHEQFF. In DNA form, the CDR3 reads TGTGCCAGCAGTTACTCTCATGAGCAGTTCTTC.

V and J are TRBV6-5 and TRBJ1-4; 8 bases line up with TRBD1. Germline V gives CDR1 MNHEY, CDR2 SVGAGI. CDR3 length: 16 residues. The junction had 10 bases not matched to a gene; V was cut back by 2 bases and J by 8 bases. CDR3 in DNA: TGTGCCAGCAGTTACGGCGAGACAGGGGCGGGGGAAAAACTGTTTTTT. Translating gives CASSYGETGAGEKLFF.

V usage is TRBV18 and J usage is TRBJ2-3; a possible D gene is TRBD1 (5 bases). Germline V lookup: CDR1 KGHSH, CDR2 LQKENI. V lost 9 bases and J lost 2, with 12 bases in between. The CDR3 loop spans 13 amino acids. CDR3 region: CASQGRSTDTQYF. CDR3 in DNA: TGTGCCAGTCAGGGTAGGTCCACAGATACGCAGTATTTT.

The chain uses TRBV7-8 and TRBJ2-2; D gene unclear. Trimming removed 5 bases at V and 0 bases at J, with 4 bases between. Germline V gene lookup returns CDR1 SGHVS and CDR2 FQNEAQ. The CDR3 extends over 13 amino acids. DNA of the CDR3: TGTGCCAGCAGCCGAACGAACACCGGGGAGCTGTTTTTT. This codes for CASSRTNTGELFF.

This chain connects TRBV4-2 to TRBJ2-5; weak D call: TRBD2 (5 bases). V was trimmed by 0 bases and J by 3 bases, leaving 14 bases between them. This CDR3 comprises 16 residues. Germline V gene data show CDR1 as LGHNA and CDR2 as YNFKEQ. The CDR3 protein is CASSQDDGRGEETQYF. The CDR3 DNA follows: TGTGCCAGCAGCCAAGATGATGGGAGAGGAGAAGAGACCCAGTACTTC.

Remarks on this clone: One junction end disagrees with the germline gene, perhaps due to a read error. This chain joins TRBV29-1 and TRBJ2-1; D is tentatively TRBD1 or TRBD2 (6 bases each). Germline-derived CDR1 and CDR2 are SQVTM and ANQGSEA. The CDR3 is 14 residues long. CDR3 DNA: TGCAGCGTTGATGTGACAGGAGGGTCCAATGGGCAGTTCTTC. It specifies CSVDVTGGSNGQFF.

About this clone: At one boundary the junction diverges from the germline segment, which might be a read error. This CDR3 is CASSHRRFF. The CDR3 DNA follows: TGTGCCAGCAGCCACCGGCGTTTCTTC. V is TRBV4-2 and J is TRBJ1-2; no reliable D call. The V gene's germline CDR1 is LGHNA and CDR2 YNFKEQ. This CDR3 contains 9 residues.

DNA of the CDR3: TGTGCCAGCAGCGTCAATGGATACGAGCAGTACTTC. This codes for CASSVNGYEQYF. The chain is built from TRBV27 and TRBJ2-7; D is unresolved. CDR3 length: 12 amino acids. V was pared by 6 bases and J by 4 bases, with 10 bases between. CDR1 is MNHEY and CDR2 is SMNVEV in the germline V gene (reference sequence).

Points on this clone: A read error may account for a junction end that differs from germline. CDR3 bases: TGTGCCAGCAGCTTGGCGGGCCTCCGGGACTTC. Its translation: CASSLAGLRDF. The chain joins TRBV5-6 to TRBJ2-7, with D uncertain. Germline V gene lookup returns CDR1 SGHDT and CDR2 YYEEEE. The CDR3 has 11 amino acids.